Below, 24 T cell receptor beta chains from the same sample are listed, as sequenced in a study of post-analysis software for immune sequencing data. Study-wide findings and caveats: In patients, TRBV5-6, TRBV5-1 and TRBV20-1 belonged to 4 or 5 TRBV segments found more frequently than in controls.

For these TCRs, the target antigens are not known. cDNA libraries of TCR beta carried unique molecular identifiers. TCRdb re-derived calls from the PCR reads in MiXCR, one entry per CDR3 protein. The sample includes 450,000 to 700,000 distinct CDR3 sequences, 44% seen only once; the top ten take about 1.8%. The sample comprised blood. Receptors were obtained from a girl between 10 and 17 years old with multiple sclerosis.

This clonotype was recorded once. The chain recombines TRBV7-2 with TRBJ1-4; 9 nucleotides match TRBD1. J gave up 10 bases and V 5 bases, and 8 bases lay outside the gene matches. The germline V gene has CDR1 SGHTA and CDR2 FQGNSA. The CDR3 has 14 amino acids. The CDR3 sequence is CASSPGTGWAKLFF. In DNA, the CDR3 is TGTGCCAGCAGCCCCGGGACAGGGTGGGCAAAACTGTTTTTT.

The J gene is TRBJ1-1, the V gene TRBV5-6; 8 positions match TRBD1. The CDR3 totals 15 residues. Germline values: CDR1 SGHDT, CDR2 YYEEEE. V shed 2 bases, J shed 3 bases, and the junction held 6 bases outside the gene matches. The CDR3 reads CASSLGPGGDTEAFF. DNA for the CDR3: TGTGCCAGCAGCTTAGGCCCAGGGGGCGACACTGAAGCTTTCTTT.

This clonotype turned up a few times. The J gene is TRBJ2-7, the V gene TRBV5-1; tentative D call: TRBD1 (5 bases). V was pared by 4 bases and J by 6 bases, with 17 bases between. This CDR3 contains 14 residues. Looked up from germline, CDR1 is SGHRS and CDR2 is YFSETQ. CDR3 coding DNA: TGCGCCAGCAGCCCGTTTCAGGGAACCTTCGAGCAGTACTTC. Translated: CASSPFQGTFEQYF.

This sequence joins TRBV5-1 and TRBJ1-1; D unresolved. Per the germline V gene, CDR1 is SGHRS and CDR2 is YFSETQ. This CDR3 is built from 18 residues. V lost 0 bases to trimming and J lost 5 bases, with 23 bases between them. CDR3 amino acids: CASSLAYCGEGPRTEAFF. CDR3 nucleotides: TGCGCCAGCAGCTTGGCCTATTGTGGGGAGGGCCCGAGGACTGAAGCTTTCTTT.

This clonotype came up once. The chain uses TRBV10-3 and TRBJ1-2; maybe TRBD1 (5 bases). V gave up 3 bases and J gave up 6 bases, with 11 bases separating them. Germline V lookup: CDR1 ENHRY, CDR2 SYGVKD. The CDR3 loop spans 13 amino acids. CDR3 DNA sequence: TGTGCCATCAGTGACCTCGGGGCCAATGGCTACACCTTC. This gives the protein CAISDLGANGYTF.

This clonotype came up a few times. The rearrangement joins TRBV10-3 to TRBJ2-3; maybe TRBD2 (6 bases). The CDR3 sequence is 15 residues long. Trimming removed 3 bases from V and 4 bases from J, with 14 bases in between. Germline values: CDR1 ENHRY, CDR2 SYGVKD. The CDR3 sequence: CAISETSGGADTQYF. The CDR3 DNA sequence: TGTGCCATCAGTGAAACGTCCGGAGGGGCAGATACGCAGTATTTT.

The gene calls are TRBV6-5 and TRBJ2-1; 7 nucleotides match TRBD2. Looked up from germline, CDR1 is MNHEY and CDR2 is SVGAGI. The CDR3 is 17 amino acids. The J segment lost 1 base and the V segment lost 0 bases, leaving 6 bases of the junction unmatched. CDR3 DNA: TGTGCCAGCAGTTACTCGGGTGAGCGGGAATCCTACAATGAGCAGTTCTTC. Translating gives CASSYSGERESYNEQFF.

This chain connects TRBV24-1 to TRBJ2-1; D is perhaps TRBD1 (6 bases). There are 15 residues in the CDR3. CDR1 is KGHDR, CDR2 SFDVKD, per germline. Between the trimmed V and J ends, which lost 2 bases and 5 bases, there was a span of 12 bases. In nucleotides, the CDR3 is TGTGCCACCAGTGATTCCGGGACACGGGACAATGAGCAGTTCTTC. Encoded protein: CATSDSGTRDNEQFF.

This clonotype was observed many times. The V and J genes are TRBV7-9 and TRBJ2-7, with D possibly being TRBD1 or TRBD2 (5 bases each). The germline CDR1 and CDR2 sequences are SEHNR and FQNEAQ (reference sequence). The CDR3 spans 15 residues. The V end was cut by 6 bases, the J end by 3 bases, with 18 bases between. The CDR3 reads CASSDTGTNVYEQYF. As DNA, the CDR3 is TGTGCCAGCAGTGATACCGGGACGAACGTCTACGAGCAGTACTTC.

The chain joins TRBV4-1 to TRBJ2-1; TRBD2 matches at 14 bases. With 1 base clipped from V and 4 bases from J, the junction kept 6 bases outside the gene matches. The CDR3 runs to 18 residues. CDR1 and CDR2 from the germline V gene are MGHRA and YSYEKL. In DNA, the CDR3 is TGCGCCAGCAGCCAAGGGCCGGGACTAGCGGGGGAGTACAATGAGCAGTTCTTC. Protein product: CASSQGPGLAGEYNEQFF.

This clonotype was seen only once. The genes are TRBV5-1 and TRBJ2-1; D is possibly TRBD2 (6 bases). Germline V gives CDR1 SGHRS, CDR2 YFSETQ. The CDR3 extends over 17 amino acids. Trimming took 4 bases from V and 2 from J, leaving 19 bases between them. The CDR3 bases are TGCGCCAGCAGCCCAACGGGACTCGGCAGGGCCTACAATGAGCAGTTCTTC. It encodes CASSPTGLGRAYNEQFF.

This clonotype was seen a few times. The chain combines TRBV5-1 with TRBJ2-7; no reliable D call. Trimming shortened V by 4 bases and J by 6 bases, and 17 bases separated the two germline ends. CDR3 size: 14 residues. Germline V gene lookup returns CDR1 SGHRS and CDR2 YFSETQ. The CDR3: CASSLSGSVSEQYF. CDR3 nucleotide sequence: TGCGCCAGCAGCCTGTCCGGGTCGGTAAGCGAGCAGTACTTC.

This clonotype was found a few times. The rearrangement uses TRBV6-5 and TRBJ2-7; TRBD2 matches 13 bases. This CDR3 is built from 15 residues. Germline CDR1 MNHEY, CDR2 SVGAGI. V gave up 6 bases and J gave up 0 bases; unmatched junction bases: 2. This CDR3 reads CASRGLAGNSYEQYF. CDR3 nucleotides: TGTGCCAGCAGGGGACTAGCGGGAAACTCCTACGAGCAGTACTTC.

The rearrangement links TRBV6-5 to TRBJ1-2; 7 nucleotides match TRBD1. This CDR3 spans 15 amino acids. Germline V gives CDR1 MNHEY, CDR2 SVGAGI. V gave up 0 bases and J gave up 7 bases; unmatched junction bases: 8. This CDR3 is CASSYSGRGRSGYTF. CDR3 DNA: TGTGCCAGCAGTTACTCTGGGAGGGGGCGTTCTGGCTACACCTTC.

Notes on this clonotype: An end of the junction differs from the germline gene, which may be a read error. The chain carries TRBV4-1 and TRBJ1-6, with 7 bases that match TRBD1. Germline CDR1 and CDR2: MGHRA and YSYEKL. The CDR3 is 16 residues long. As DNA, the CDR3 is TGCGCCAGCAGCCAAGAAAACAGGGGTTCCAATTCGCCCCTCCACTTT. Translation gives CASSQENRGSNSPLHF.

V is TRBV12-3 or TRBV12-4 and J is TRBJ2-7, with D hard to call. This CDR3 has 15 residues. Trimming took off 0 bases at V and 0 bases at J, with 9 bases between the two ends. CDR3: CASSLAGISSYEQYF. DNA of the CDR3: TGTGCCAGCAGTTTAGCGGGAATTAGCTCCTACGAGCAGTACTTC.

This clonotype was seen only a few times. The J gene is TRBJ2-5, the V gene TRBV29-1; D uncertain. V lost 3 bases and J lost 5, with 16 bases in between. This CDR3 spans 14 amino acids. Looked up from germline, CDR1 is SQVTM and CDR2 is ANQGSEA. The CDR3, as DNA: TGCAGCGTTGAGGGTGACGGGCCGAGGGAGACCCAGTACTTC. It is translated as CSVEGDGPRETQYF.

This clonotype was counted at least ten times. In nucleotides, the CDR3 is TGTGCCAGCAGCTTGGGGGGTCAGCCCCAGCATTTT. Protein: CASSLGGQPQHF. The rearrangement uses TRBV12-3 or TRBV12-4 and TRBJ1-5, with D maybe TRBD1 (5 bases). The V gene lost 6 bases and the J gene lost 6 bases, with 9 bases spanning the gap. This CDR3 has 12 residues.

CDR3 in amino acids: CASSLGGPHSPLHF. The CDR3 DNA reads as TGCGCCAGCAGCTTGGGGGGCCCCCATTCACCCCTCCACTTT. The rearrangement uses TRBV5-1 and TRBJ1-6; weak D call: TRBD1 (5 bases). CDR3 length equals 14 residues. Germline V gene data show CDR1 as SGHRS and CDR2 as YFSETQ. Trimming stripped 0 bases from V and 8 bases from J, with 9 bases between.

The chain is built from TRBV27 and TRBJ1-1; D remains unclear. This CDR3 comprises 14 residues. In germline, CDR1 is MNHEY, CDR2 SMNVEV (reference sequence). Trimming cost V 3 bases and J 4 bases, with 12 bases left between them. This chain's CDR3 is CASSLALEGTEAFF. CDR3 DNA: TGTGCCAGCAGTTTGGCCCTGGAGGGCACTGAAGCTTTCTTT.

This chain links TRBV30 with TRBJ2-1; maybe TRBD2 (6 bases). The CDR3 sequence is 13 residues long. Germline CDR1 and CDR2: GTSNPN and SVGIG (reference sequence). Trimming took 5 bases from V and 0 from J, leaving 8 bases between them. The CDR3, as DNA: TGTGCCTGGGGGCGGGACTCCTACAATGAGCAGTTCTTC. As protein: CAWGRDSYNEQFF.

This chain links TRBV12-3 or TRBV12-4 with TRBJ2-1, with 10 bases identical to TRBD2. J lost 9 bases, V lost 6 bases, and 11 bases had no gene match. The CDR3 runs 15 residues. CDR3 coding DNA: TGTGCCAGCAGCTGGGCTAGCGGGAGAGGAGGTGAGCAGTTCTTC. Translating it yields CASSWASGRGGEQFF.

For the CDR3, the DNA is TGTGCCAGCACCTTCTTACAGGGGGCGGACCACGAGCAGTACTTC. As protein: CASTFLQGADHEQYF. The gene calls are TRBV6-6 and TRBJ2-7, with 9 bases matching TRBD1. There are 15 residues in the CDR3. Germline V gene data show CDR1 as MNHNY and CDR2 as SVGAGI (reference sequence). V was clipped by 7 bases and J by 5 bases; unmatched bases: 12.

The CDR3 reads CACRQGKGTDTQYF. DNA of the CDR3: TGTGCCTGTAGACAGGGGAAAGGCACAGATACGCAGTATTTT. This chain uses TRBV6-6 with TRBJ2-3, with 8 bases identical to TRBD1. The germline CDR1 and CDR2 sequences are MNHNY and SVGAGI (reference sequence). V dropped 11 bases and J dropped 1; count of bases not matched to a gene: 8. The CDR3 is made up of 14 amino acids.